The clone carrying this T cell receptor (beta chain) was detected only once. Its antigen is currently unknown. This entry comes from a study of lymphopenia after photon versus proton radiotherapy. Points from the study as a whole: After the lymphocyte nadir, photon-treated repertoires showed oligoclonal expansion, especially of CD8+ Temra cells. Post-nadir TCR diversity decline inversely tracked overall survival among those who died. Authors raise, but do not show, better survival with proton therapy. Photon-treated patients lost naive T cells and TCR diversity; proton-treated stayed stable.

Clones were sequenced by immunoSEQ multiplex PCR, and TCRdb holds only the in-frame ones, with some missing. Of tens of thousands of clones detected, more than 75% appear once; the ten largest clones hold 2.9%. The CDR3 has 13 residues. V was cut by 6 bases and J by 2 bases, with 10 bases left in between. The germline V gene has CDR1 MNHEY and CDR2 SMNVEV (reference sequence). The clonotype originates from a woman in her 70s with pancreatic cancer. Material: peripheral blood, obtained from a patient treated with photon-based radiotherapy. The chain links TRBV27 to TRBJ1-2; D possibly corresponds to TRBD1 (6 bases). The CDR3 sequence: CASSRGGNYGYTF. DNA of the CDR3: TGTGCCAGCAGCAGGGGAGGGAACTATGGCTACACCTTC.